Listed below are T cell receptor beta chains from one sample, sequenced in a study of blood T cell repertoires in COVID-19. Produced via immunoSEQ multiplex PCR; TCRdb's table is partial and in-frame only. The sample records some 270,000 clones, around 90% being singletons. Sequencing was carried out using PBMCs or T cells enriched from blood (not recorded which). These receptors were collected from a woman aged 40-49 years who had been exposed to COVID-19. CDR3s leave out the opening cysteine and the closing phenylalanine or tryptophan. Fields, in order: J gene, V gene, CDR3 protein.

J gene: TRBJ1-2
V gene: TRBV2
CDR3 protein: ASSDLGGAIHGYT

J gene: TRBJ1-1
V gene: TRBV2
CDR3 protein: ASKSQGSRGVEAF

J gene: TRBJ1-2
V gene: TRBV30
CDR3 protein: AWSRDYGYT

J gene: TRBJ2-3
V gene: TRBV7-9
CDR3 protein: ASSLVAGLGDTQY

J gene: TRBJ1-2
V gene: TRBV24-1
CDR3 protein: ATSDFPSSYGYT

J gene: TRBJ1-6
V gene: TRBV2
CDR3 protein: ASSVQGEFVALH

J gene: TRBJ1-5
V gene: TRBV27
CDR3 protein: ASSLTRGQPQH

J gene: TRBJ2-7
V gene: TRBV23-1
CDR3 protein: ASSQSGHKTEQY

J gene: TRBJ1-2
V gene: TRBV5-1
CDR3 protein: ASSSGTRWSYGYT

J gene: TRBJ2-6
V gene: TRBV4-3
CDR3 protein: ASSQAEGFGANVLT

J gene: TRBJ1-2
V gene: TRBV6-2/TRBV6-3
CDR3 protein: ASRPTGTGYYGYT

J gene: TRBJ1-1
V gene: TRBV6-5
CDR3 protein: ASILHRGGEAF

J gene: TRBJ2-2
V gene: TRBV5-4
CDR3 protein: ASSFGRGPNTGELF

J gene: TRBJ2-7
V gene: TRBV27
CDR3 protein: ASSLLVSGGFYEQY

J gene: TRBJ2-6
V gene: TRBV7-3
CDR3 protein: ASSLTITGAGANVLT